The subject of this entry is one TCR beta chain. The clone's antigen remains unknown. No base-level quality is on record; no much larger clone is a single base apart. The TCR beta CDR3 regions were amplified from the RNA transcripts. A first-round RT-PCR of the TCR CDR3 used the HTBI primer set with the Qiagen OneStep RT-PCR kit. The libraries were constructed in a second round of multiplex PCR and then size-selected and purified. Libraries were sequenced paired-end with 100 bp reads on an Illumina HiSeq2000. In the authors' own workflow: SOAPnuke was used to process the raw data, removing reads that contained adapters or uncalled bases, had a mean Phred below 15, or lacked an exact match to the constant primer or identifier. High-quality paired reads were merged with COPE v1.2.5, and unique nucleotide sequences were defined as clonotypes. MiTCR v1.1 was used to align the clonotypes against IMGT TRBV, TRBD and TRBJ reference segments. The analysis was restricted to V-J combinations with a frequency above 0.0001, which together covered roughly 99% of the repertoires. The TCS score was defined as F50 (clonal expansion) divided by E x V (chaos), with BLOSUM62-based TCRdist calculated between CDR3 peptides within each V-J. Welch's t-statistics and random forest reduced approximately 520 V-J features to roughly 13, which were used in a naive Bayes classifier (R e1071). The raw public reads went through TCRdb reprocessing: fastp at Q25, MiXCR clone calling, in-frame beta chains kept. Rows merge per CDR3 protein into single entries with the most common DNA and genes. The V and J calls here are based on TCRdb, not the publication. Within this sample are 500,000 or so distinct CDR3 sequences, with 15% to 20% of them counted one time only. The ten top clones hold 15% to 20% of the sample.

The entry originates in a study of T cells in Graves' hyperthyroidism and ophthalmopathy (dated by TCRdb to the late 2010s). Context from the whole study: Peripheral blood was sampled at the time of initial diagnosis, prior to any treatment. To identify TCR V-J signatures that set the groups apart, the researchers used a discovery cohort of 100 patients, made up of fewer than 50 with Graves' ophthalmopathy and about 60 with stable Graves' hyperthyroidism. The study also compared thyroid tissue and blood T-cell repertoires from several Graves' hyperthyroidism patients. The paper describes TCR Vbeta CDR3 sequencing of 140 or so peripheral blood samples, made up of about 40 ophthalmopathy patients, roughly 72 hyperthyroidism patients and roughly 17 progressor patients. Whether ophthalmopathy could be predicted prospectively was tested in an independent validation cohort made up of approximately 19 hyperthyroidism patients plus 17 patients who later progressed to ophthalmopathy. The 75 to 100 discovery patients were randomly split 7:3 into training and test sets. After sampling, hyperthyroidism patients received methimazole starting at 30 mg daily, and ophthalmopathy patients received high-dose intravenous methylprednisolone. Results and caveats for the whole study, not just this receptor: Blood samples also contained most of the expanded thyroid clonotypes (frequency above 0.001), which suggests that blood repertoires may reflect thyroid immune responses. No statistical method was used to fix the sample size in advance, and group allocation was not hidden from the investigators. In validation, progression to ophthalmopathy was predicted by the model with almost 71% sensitivity and roughly 76% specificity, a median of roughly six months before onset. A model built on a 13 V-J signature distinguished ophthalmopathy from stable hyperthyroidism, reaching around 87% sensitivity and about 81% specificity in cross-validation and 80%/75% in testing.

Ophthalmopathy patients had moderately to severely active disease, Clinical Activity Score of at least 3, NOSPECS grade of at least 4, and duration under 3 months. Exclusion was applied to patients with uncontrolled infections, other autoimmune diseases, pregnancy or lactation. Diagnoses relied on clinical symptoms, serum thyroxine and TRAb, thyroid ultrasound and orbital computed tomography. PBMCs were separated from 10 ml of fresh peripheral blood using Ficoll-Paque density gradient centrifugation. Trizol reagent was used to extract total RNA, and RNA quality was then checked on an Agilent 2100 Bioanalyzer. The CDR3, from cysteine to phenylalanine, totals 12 residues. Only CDR3 DNA remains: 36 bases, in frame from the first base. CDR1 and CDR2 are read off the germline V gene as MGHDK and SYGVNS. V loses 4 bases, J loses 13 bases, and the germline ends lie 16 bases apart.

The TCR originated in a woman between 18 and 30 years old with Graves' ophthalmopathy. The sequence is built from TRBV25-1 and TRBJ2-5, with the D gene not clear enough to name. Sequenced: blood. The CDR3 reads as follows: CASSADVGKGYF. The DNA sequence is given as TGTGCCAGCAGTGCTGACGTTGGGAAAGGGTACTTC.